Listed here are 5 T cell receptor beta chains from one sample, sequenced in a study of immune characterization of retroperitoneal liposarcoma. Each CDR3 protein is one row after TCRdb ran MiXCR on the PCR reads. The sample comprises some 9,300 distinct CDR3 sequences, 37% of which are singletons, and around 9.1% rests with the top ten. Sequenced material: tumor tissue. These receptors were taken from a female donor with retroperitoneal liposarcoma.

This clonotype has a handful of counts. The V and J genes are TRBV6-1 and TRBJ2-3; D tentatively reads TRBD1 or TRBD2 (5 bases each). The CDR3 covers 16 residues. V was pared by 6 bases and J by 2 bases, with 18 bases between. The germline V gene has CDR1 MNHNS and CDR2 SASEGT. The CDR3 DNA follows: TGTGCCAGCAGGGGGGTTGGGACGCCGAACACAGATACGCAGTATTTT. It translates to CASRGVGTPNTDTQYF.

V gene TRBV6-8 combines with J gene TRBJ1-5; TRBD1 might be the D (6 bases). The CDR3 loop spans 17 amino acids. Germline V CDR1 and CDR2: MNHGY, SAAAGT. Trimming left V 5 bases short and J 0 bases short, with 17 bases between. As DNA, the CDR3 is TGTGCCAGCAGTGTGGACGGGGGCAGCTATAGCAATCAGCCCCAGCATTTT. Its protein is CASSVDGGSYSNQPQHF.

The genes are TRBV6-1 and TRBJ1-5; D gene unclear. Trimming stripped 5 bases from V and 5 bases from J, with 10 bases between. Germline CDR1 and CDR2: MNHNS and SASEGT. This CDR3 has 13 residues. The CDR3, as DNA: TGTGCCAGCAGTTCTACCCGGGATCAGCCCCAGCATTTT. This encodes CASSSTRDQPQHF.

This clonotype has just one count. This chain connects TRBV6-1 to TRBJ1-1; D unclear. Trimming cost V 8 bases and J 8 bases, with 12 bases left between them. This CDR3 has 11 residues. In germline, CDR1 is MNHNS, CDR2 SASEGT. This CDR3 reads CASSPEAEAFF. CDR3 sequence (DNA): TGTGCCAGCTCCCCGGAGGCGGAAGCTTTCTTT.

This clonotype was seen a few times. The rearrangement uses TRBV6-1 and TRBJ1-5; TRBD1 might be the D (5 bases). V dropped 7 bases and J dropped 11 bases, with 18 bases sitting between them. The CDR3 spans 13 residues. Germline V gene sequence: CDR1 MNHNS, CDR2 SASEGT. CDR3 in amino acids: CASNTQGGAAQHF. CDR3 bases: TGTGCCAGCAACACGCAGGGAGGGGCGGCCCAGCATTTT.